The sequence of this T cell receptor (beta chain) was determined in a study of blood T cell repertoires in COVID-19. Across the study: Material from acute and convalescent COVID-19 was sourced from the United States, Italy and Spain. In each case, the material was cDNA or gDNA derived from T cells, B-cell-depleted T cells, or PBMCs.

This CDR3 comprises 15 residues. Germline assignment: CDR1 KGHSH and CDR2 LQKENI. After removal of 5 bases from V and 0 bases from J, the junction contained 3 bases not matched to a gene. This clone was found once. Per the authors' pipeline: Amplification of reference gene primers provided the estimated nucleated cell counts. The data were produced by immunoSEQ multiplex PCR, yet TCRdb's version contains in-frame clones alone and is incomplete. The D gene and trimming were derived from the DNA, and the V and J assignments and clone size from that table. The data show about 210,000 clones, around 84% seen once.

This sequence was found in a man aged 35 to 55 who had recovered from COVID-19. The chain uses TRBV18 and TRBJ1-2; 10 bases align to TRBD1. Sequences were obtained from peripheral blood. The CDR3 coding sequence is TGTGCCAGCTCAGAAGGGACAGGGGCTAACTATGGCTACACCTTC. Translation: CASSEGTGANYGYTF.